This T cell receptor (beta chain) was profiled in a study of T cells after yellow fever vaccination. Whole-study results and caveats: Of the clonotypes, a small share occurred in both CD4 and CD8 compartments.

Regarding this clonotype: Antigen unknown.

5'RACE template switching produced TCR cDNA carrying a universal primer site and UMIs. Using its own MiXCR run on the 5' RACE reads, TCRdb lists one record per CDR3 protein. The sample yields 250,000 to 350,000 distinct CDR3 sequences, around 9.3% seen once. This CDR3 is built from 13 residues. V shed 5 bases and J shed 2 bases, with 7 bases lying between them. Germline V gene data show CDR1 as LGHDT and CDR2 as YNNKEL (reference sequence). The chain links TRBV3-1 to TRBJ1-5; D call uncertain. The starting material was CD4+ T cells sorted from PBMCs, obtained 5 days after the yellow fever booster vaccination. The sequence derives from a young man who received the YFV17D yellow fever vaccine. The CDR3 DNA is TGTGCCAGCAGCATCGTGGGCAATCAGCCCCAGCATTTT. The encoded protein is CASSIVGNQPQHF.